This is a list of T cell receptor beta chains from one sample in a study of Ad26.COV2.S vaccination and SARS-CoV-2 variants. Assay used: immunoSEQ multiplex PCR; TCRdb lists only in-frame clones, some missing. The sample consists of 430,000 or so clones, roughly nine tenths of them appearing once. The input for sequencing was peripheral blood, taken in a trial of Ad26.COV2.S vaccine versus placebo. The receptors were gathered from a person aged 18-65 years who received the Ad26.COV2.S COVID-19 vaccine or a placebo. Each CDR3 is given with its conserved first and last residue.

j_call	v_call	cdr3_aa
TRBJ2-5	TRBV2	CASSVPPDRHVTQYF
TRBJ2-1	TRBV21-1	CASDRGTSYEQFF
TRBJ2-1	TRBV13	CASRKLGRGSSNEQFF
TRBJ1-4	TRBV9	CASSVDGQRNEKLFF
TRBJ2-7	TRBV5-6	CASSSGPLGYEQYF
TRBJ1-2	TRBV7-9	CASSLAGTGGAYGYTF
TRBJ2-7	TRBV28	CASSPRILMRYEQYF
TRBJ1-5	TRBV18	CASSPSILVGSNQPQHF
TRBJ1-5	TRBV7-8	CASTGQQHLNQPQHF
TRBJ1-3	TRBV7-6	CASSLAPGQSSGNTIYF
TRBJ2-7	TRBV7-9	CASSWDFNPEQYF
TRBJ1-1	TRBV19	CASSIFGIEAFF
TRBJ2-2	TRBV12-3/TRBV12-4	CASSDGELFF
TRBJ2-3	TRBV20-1	CSASSAERMGDTQYF
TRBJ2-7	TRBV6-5	CATRDPVNEQYF
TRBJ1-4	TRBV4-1	CASSQDPQGADKLFF
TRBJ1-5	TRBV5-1	CASSKEANQPQHF
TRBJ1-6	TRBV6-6	CASSYSITDYNSPLHF
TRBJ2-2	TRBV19	CATSGTPNTGELFF
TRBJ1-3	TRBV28	CASTGVGSGNTIYF
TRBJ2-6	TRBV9	CASSVDRIGSGANVLTF
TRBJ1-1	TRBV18	CASSDSPGRTEAFF
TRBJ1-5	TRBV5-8	CASSSLNQPQHF
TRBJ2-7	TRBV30	CAWRWQGNHEQYF
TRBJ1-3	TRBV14	CASRQQGGGNTIYF
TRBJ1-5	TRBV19	CASSIDSGGGQPQHF
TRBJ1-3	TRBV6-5	CASSNRRGTGNTIYF
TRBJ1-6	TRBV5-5	CASSLGSSYNSPLHF
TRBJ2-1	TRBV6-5	CASSRSTGGQFF
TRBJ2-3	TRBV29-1	CSVEGGRGSTDTQYF
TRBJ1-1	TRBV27	CATRAAADRYAEAFF
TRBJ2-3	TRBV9	CASSKNPGLVPDTQYF
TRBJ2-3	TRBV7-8	CASSQGTSTDTQYF
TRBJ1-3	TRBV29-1	CSATRAGGNTIYF
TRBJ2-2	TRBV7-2	CASTSRTNTGELFF
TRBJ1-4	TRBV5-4	CASSLDSWELFF
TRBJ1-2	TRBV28	CASSLGPGPDYGYTF
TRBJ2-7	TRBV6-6	CASSYSESMEQYF
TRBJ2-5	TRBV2	CASSEYFQTQYF
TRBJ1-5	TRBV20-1	CSAPFGQPQHF
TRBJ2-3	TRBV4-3	CASSQDSRTDTQYF
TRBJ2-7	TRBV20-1	CSASLAAASRAYEQYF
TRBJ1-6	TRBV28	CASSPPGGALHF
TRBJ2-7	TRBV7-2	CASSLAGSSYEQYF